This entry lists 8 T cell receptor beta chains sequenced from one sample in a study of blood T cell repertoires in COVID-19. Measured with immunoSEQ multiplex PCR; TCRdb has only the in-frame clones, and not every one. The table includes some 140,000 clones, 88% detected once. The sequenced sample was peripheral blood. The receptor set was obtained from a man between 65 and 85 years old with active COVID-19.

This clone was seen once. This chain links TRBV18 with TRBJ2-5; TRBD2 matches at 7 bases. The germline gives CDR1 KGHSH, CDR2 LQKENI. The CDR3 extends over 14 amino acids. V lost 4 bases to trimming and J lost 3 bases; unmatched junction nucleotides: 5. The CDR3 here is CASSLGLGEETQYF. The CDR3 coding sequence is TGTGCCAGCTCACTCGGACTAGGTGAAGAGACCCAGTACTTC.

The rearrangement links TRBV9 to TRBJ1-1, with 7 bases that match TRBD1. The CDR3 consists of 15 residues. CDR1 and CDR2 (germline): SGDLS, YYNGEE. After removal of 0 bases from V and 5 bases from J, the junction contained 7 bases not matched to a gene. In DNA, the CDR3 is TGTGCCAGCAGCGTAGGCCCTCTCAGGGGGACTGAAGCTTTCTTT. This codes for CASSVGPLRGTEAFF.

DNA of the CDR3: TGTGCCAGCAGCCCCGGTAGGGGACACCCGAACACCGGGGAGCTGTTTTTT. Translated: CASSPGRGHPNTGELFF. V usage is TRBV4-2 and J usage is TRBJ2-2, with a possible D match to TRBD1 (6 bases). The V and J ends lost 4 bases and 0 bases respectively, with 15 bases between them. CDR3 length: 17 amino acids. Germline values: CDR1 LGHNA, CDR2 YNFKEQ.

The CDR3: CASSLVTVTEAFF. CDR3 DNA sequence: TGTGCCAGCAGCTTGGTGACAGTCACTGAAGCTTTCTTT. V gene TRBV11-2 combines with J gene TRBJ1-1; D possibly corresponds to TRBD1 (5 bases). The germline V gene has CDR1 SGHAT and CDR2 FQNNGV. The CDR3 covers 13 residues. V lost 3 bases and J 4 bases, leaving 9 bases between the germline ends.

The chain combines TRBV18 with TRBJ2-1, with a possible D match to TRBD1 (6 bases). CDR3 length equals 14 residues. The ends were cut back, 0 bases at V and 7 bases at J, with 10 bases in the middle. Germline assignment: CDR1 KGHSH and CDR2 LQKENI. This chain's CDR3 is CASSPPTGGNEQFF. CDR3 bases: TGTGCCAGCTCACCACCGACAGGTGGAAATGAGCAGTTCTTC.

The V and J genes are TRBV28 and TRBJ1-6; TRBD1 aligns across 7 bases. This CDR3 has 15 amino acids. Germline CDR1 reads MDHEN; CDR2 reads SYDVKM. V lost 6 bases to trimming and J lost 7 bases; unmatched junction nucleotides: 9. CDR3 DNA sequence: TGTGCCAGCAGCGGTACCGGGACAGAGAATTCACCCCTCCACTTT. The encoded protein is CASSGTGTENSPLHF.

DNA for the CDR3: TGCGCCAGCAGCCCGGGAGGCTGGGCAGCAGCGTACGAGCAGTACTTC. It is translated as CASSPGGWAAAYEQYF. This chain joins TRBV5-1 and TRBJ2-7; 7 bases align to TRBD2. Germline trimming cut 4 bases from V and 4 bases from J; bases unmatched to any gene: 14. In germline, CDR1 is SGHRS, CDR2 YFSETQ. There are 16 residues in the CDR3.

The V call is TRBV27, the J call TRBJ1-5; D perhaps matches TRBD1 (6 bases). Deletions cut 6 bases from V and 6 bases from J, with 15 bases between. Germline V CDR1 and CDR2: MNHEY, SMNVEV (reference sequence). The CDR3 loop spans 14 amino acids. CDR3 loop: CASRWASGAQPQHF. CDR3 nucleotides: TGTGCCAGCAGGTGGGCCTCAGGGGCTCAGCCCCAGCATTTT.